Listed below are T cell receptor beta chains from one sample, sequenced in a study of T-cell reconstitution after alpha-beta-depleted transplantation in children. TCRdb processed the PCR reads anew with MiXCR; each CDR3 protein has one entry. The sample lists about 440,000 distinct CDR3 sequences, roughly 43% seen once, with 25% to 30% in the top ten. The sample in question was PBMCs, obtained before TCRalphabeta/CD19-depleted stem cell transplant. All receptors come from a girl aged 2-9 years with aplastic anemia, due to receive a stem cell transplant. Each CDR3 is given with its conserved first and last residue. The D gene is left open where the match is weak. The size entry is marked missing in some rows and otherwise reads once, few, many or a size class.

>-|-|TRBV12-3/TRBV12-4|15|TRBJ2-7
TGTGCCAGCAGTGCTCCAGGCACGCGGATTTACGAGCAGTACTTC
CASSAPGTRIYEQYF
>TRBD1|many|TRBV20-1|12|TRBJ1-3
TGCAGTGTCCTCAGGGGGGGAAACACCATATATTTT
CSVLRGGNTIYF
>TRBD2|few|TRBV29-1|14|TRBJ2-1
TGCAGCGGCTTTGGACTAGCGGGAGCTAATGAGCAGTTCTTC
CSGFGLAGANEQFF
>-|many|TRBV2|15|TRBJ1-1
TGTGCCAGCAGCCAAGACACTCCCGGGAACACTGAAGCTTTCTTT
CASSQDTPGNTEAFF
>TRBD1|once|TRBV6-5|16|TRBJ2-7
TGTGCCAGCAGTCTACTCCGGGACAGGAATTCCTACGAGCAGTACTTC
CASSLLRDRNSYEQYF
>TRBD2|-|TRBV7-2|17|TRBJ2-6
TGTGCCAGCAGCTTTTGGCGGGGGACGAGTGGGGCCAACGTCCTGACTTTC
CASSFWRGTSGANVLTF
>-|few|TRBV7-2|15|TRBJ2-5
TGTGCCAGCAGATCCACCGGGCCCCCGGGGAAGACCCAGTACTTC
CASRSTGPPGKTQYF
>-|once|TRBV28|14|TRBJ2-3
TGTGCCAGCAGTTCGACAAACATGGTAGATACGCAGTATTTT
CASSSTNMVDTQYF
>TRBD2|-|TRBV20-1|14|TRBJ2-7
TGCAGTGCTCCACCGGGACTAGGGGCCCGAGAGCAGTACTTC
CSAPPGLGAREQYF
>-|-|TRBV28|13|TRBJ1-2
TGTGCCAGCAGTCCCCCCGCTAACTATGGCTACACCTTC
CASSPPANYGYTF
>TRBD2|-|TRBV7-3|16|TRBJ2-3
TGTGCCAGCAGCCTACGAACGGGACTAGACACAGATACGCAGTATTTT
CASSLRTGLDTDTQYF
>-|-|TRBV6-2/TRBV6-3|17|TRBJ2-6
TGTGCCAGCAAGGGAAGAGCGGGCATCTCTGGGGCCAACGTCCTGACTTTC
CASKGRAGISGANVLTF
>-|-|TRBV18|16|TRBJ2-7
TGTGCCAGCTCACCAGTCGGTCCTCCCGAGTTCTACGAGCAGTACTTC
CASSPVGPPEFYEQYF
>TRBD2|-|TRBV27|18|TRBJ2-1
TGTGCCAGCAGTTTACTCAGGGCGGGAGGGCCCTCCTACAATGAGCAGTTCTTC
CASSLLRAGGPSYNEQFF
>-|few|TRBV7-4|16|TRBJ1-2
TGTGCCAGCAGCTTAGGGACTGCCGGAAGAGGAGCGGGCTACACCTTC
CASSLGTAGRGAGYTF
>TRBD1|-|TRBV9|15|TRBJ2-2
TGTGCCAGCAGCGTAGGACAGGGTGGGACCGGGGAGCTGTTTTTT
CASSVGQGGTGELFF
>TRBD2|-|TRBV11-1|21|TRBJ2-1
TGTGCCAGCAGCTTAGGAGCGGGCGTAGCGGGAAAACGGAGCTCCTACAATGAGCAGTTCTTC
CASSLGAGVAGKRSSYNEQFF
>TRBD2|many|TRBV5-1|17|TRBJ2-7
TGCGCCAGCAGCTTGGGGGGGACTAGCGGCGCTCTGGGTGAGCAGTACTTC
CASSLGGTSGALGEQYF
>TRBD2|few|TRBV6-5|15|TRBJ2-1
TGTGCCAGCAGTTCGCCGGGACTAGGTAGGGATGAGCAGTTCTTC
CASSSPGLGRDEQFF
>-|many|TRBV18|16|TRBJ2-1
TGTGCCAGCTCCCTCACGGCGGCCCGATCCAACAATGAGCAGTTCTTC
CASSLTAARSNNEQFF
>-|many|TRBV5-1|17|TRBJ2-2
TGCGCCAGCAGCCCCAGGGCGGGTGATATGAACACCGGGGAGCTGTTTTTT
CASSPRAGDMNTGELFF
>TRBD2|-|TRBV11-1|15|TRBJ2-1
TGTGCCAGCAGCCAGTCTAGCGGGCAGAACAATGAGCAGTTCTTC
CASSQSSGQNNEQFF
>TRBD1|few|TRBV28|14|TRBJ2-7
TGTGCCAGCAGCACGACAGGGGTTACCTACGAGCAGTACTTC
CASSTTGVTYEQYF
>TRBD2|-|TRBV27|19|TRBJ2-1
TGTGCCAGCAGTTTAGTGGGCGGGAGGCCCCTGAGCTCCTACAATGAGCAGTTCTTC
CASSLVGGRPLSSYNEQFF
>-|-|TRBV7-3|15|TRBJ2-1
TGTGCCAGCAGCTCAGGAGGGCCGAGTAGCAATGAGCAGTTCTTC
CASSSGGPSSNEQFF
>TRBD2|-|TRBV3-1|20|TRBJ2-1
TGTGCCAGCAGCCAAGCCCTGCGGGGCGGGGGGGCCCGAACCTACAATGAGCAGTTCTTC
CASSQALRGGGARTYNEQFF
>-|-|TRBV10-2|13|TRBJ2-3
TGCGCCAGCAGTGACCTAGCAGGAGATACGCAGTATTTT
CASSDLAGDTQYF
>-|once|TRBV6-1|15|TRBJ2-1
TGTGCCAGCAGCCCTACCGGGGGTAACAACAATGAGCAGTTCTTC
CASSPTGGNNNEQFF
>TRBD1|-|TRBV12-3/TRBV12-4|14|TRBJ1-1
TGTGCCAGCTGGATCGGACAGGGGAACGCTGAAGCTTTCTTT
CASWIGQGNAEAFF
>-|-|TRBV15|17|TRBJ2-3
TGTGCCACCAGCAGAGACGAATTGGCGCGCGGCACAGATACGCAGTATTTT
CATSRDELARGTDTQYF
>-|once|TRBV18|16|TRBJ2-7
TGTGCCAGCTCACCACAGAGCGAGCGGCCCGGGCACGAGCAGTACTTC
CASSPQSERPGHEQYF
>TRBD1|few|TRBV19|15|TRBJ2-5
TGTGCCAGTAGCCTCGGACAGGGATTACAAGAGACCCAGTACTTC
CASSLGQGLQETQYF
>TRBD2|many|TRBV11-2|16|TRBJ2-3
TGTGCCAGCAGCGACAATAGCGGGACTATTCCAGATACGCAGTATTTT
CASSDNSGTIPDTQYF
>TRBD1|few|TRBV5-1|14|TRBJ2-7
TGCGCCAGCAGCCCATGGGACAGCGGCTACGAGCAGTACTTC
CASSPWDSGYEQYF
>TRBD2|-|TRBV25-1|15|TRBJ2-7
TGTGCCAGCAGCCATAACCTACCGGGACTACCCTACCAGTACTTC
CASSHNLPGLPYQYF
>-|-|TRBV20-1|14|TRBJ2-5
TGCAGTGCTAGAGATGGAAGACAGTGGGAGACCCAGTACTTC
CSARDGRQWETQYF
>-|many|TRBV7-6|14|TRBJ2-3
TGTGCCAGCACCCCCGGGACTAGCACAGATACGCAGTATTTT
CASTPGTSTDTQYF
>-|few|TRBV11-2|16|TRBJ2-1
TGTGCCAGCAGCTTAATGCCCGGGCCAGCGTACAATGAGCAGTTCTTC
CASSLMPGPAYNEQFF
>TRBD1|many|TRBV20-1|14|TRBJ2-7
TGCAGTGCTAGCCGGGACAGTCTAAACTACGAGCAGTACTTC
CSASRDSLNYEQYF
>-|many|TRBV20-1|9|TRBJ2-5
TGCAGTGCTGAAGAGACCCAGTACTTC
CSAEETQYF
>-|many|TRBV5-1|14|TRBJ2-7
TGCGCCAGCAGCTTGAGTAGCGACTCCTACGAGCAGTACTTC
CASSLSSDSYEQYF
>-|-|TRBV5-1|15|TRBJ2-7
TGCGCCAGCAGCTTGGGGCCGTCAGGAGGCTACGAGCAGTACTTC
CASSLGPSGGYEQYF
>TRBD1|-|TRBV20-1|14|TRBJ1-4
TGCATTGCTCAACTCCGGGACAGGGGCTGGAAACTGTTTTTT
CIAQLRDRGWKLFF
>TRBD2|-|TRBV7-2|16|TRBJ2-3
TGTGCCAGCAGCTTTCAACTAGCGGGGGGTGGCGATACGCAGTATTTT
CASSFQLAGGGDTQYF
>-|-|TRBV20-1|16|TRBJ2-5
TGCAGTGTCTTGGAAGGCTTTTCCAGCACACAAGAGACCCAGTACTTC
CSVLEGFSSTQETQYF
>-|-|TRBV28|16|TRBJ1-2
TGTGCCAGCAGTTTAGTCCAGGTACCAAGTTTAGGTGGCTACACCTTC
CASSLVQVPSLGGYTF
>-|once|TRBV18|13|TRBJ2-7
TGTGCCAGCTCACAGGGATGGGGCTACGAGCAGTACTTC
CASSQGWGYEQYF
>TRBD1|once|TRBV20-1|18|TRBJ1-1
TGCAGTGCTAGGGGTGACCGGGACAGGGGGCGACCGAACACTGAAGCTTTCTTT
CSARGDRDRGRPNTEAFF
>-|many|TRBV5-6|15|TRBJ2-5
TGTGCCAGCAGCTTGGCCAAGAGGGCCCAAGAGACCCAGTACTTC
CASSLAKRAQETQYF